The entry below describes one T cell receptor beta chain. The antigen remains undetermined. The CDR3 covers 14 residues. V was cut by 4 bases and J by 5 bases, with 14 bases left in between. The germline V gene has CDR1 SGHTA and CDR2 FQGNSA. This specimen comes from a study of cytomegalovirus exposure and HLA in healthy donors. PCR amplification relied on 60 Vbeta primers (plus 13 Jbeta primers). Clones were read by immunoSEQ multiplex PCR, and TCRdb kept only the in-frame ones, dropping some. This table has 90,000 to 110,000 clones, around 75% appearing once. Notes on the study in general: Three chains tied to CMV proved CMV antigen-specific in vitro.

The TCR originated in a man aged 25 to 45 in good health and CMV-seronegative. V and J are TRBV7-2 and TRBJ1-1; TRBD1 might be the D (5 bases). Sequenced sample: PBMCs. The CDR3 sequence: CASSYRQFETEAFF. The CDR3 DNA reads as TGTGCCAGCAGCTACCGACAGTTTGAGACTGAAGCTTTCTTT.